The present T cell receptor (beta chain) was sequenced within a study of PD-1 blockade in classical Hodgkin lymphoma. The study, taken as a whole, reports: Patients were excluded if nivolumab began under 1 year after ASCT (the autologous transplant).

Trimming at V came to 5 bases and at J to 0 bases, leaving 6 bases not matched to a gene. CDR1 is MDHEN and CDR2 is SYDVKM in the germline V gene. This CDR3 comprises 15 residues. With regard to this clone: Its antigen is unidentified.

Each patient's relapse followed autologous stem cell transplantation, and brentuximab vedotin exposure varied. Sequencing was performed with immunoSEQ multiplex PCR; in TCRdb, only in-frame clones are kept and a portion is missing. In the table there are about 97,000 clones, 80% to 85% of which are singletons. The source material was peripheral blood mononuclear cells (PBMCs), sampled at baseline. This sequence joins TRBV28 and TRBJ1-1; 7 bases are a match to TRBD1. The TCR sequence derives from a human donor with classical Hodgkin lymphoma. The CDR3 reads CASSPQTGMNTEAFF. The CDR3 nucleotides read TGTGCCAGCAGTCCCCAGACAGGGATGAACACTGAAGCTTTCTTT.